These 4 T cell receptor beta chains were all obtained from the same sample, sequenced in a study of T cell changes during pregnancy in multiple sclerosis. This table comes from immunoSEQ multiplex PCR, and its TCRdb copy is limited to in-frame clones, with some not included. The table records around 61,000 clones, about 86% of them present only once. The sequencing sample was made of peripheral blood from another person, used as feeder cells. The source of these receptors is a human donor whose cells served as feeder cells for cultures in a pregnancy study.

This clone has a single count. The gene calls are TRBV7-8 and TRBJ2-7; unclear D gene. This CDR3 has 13 residues. Germline V lookup: CDR1 SGHVS, CDR2 FQNEAQ. The V end was cut by 1 base, the J end by 0 bases, with 4 bases between. CDR3 bases: TGTGCCAGCAGCTTAGAGAGCTCCTACGAGCAGTACTTC. This codes for CASSLESSYEQYF.

The chain couples TRBV29-1 to TRBJ1-2; 8 bases fit TRBD1. The germline gives CDR1 SQVTM, CDR2 ANQGSEA. This CDR3 spans 14 amino acids. After removal of 7 bases from V and 3 bases from J, the junction contained 10 bases not matched to a gene. The CDR3 DNA sequence: TGCAGCGCCCAAACCCCCAGGGGGCACTATGGCTACACCTTC. Translating it yields CSAQTPRGHYGYTF.

There are a few counts of this clone. The rearrangement joins TRBV10-2 to TRBJ1-5; D gene ambiguous. The CDR3 spans 14 residues. The V gene's germline CDR1 is WSHSY and CDR2 SAAADI. Trimming removed 3 bases from V and 3 bases from J, with 9 bases in between. The CDR3 loop reads CASSEGSTNQPQHF. The CDR3 nucleotides read TGCGCCAGCAGTGAAGGCAGTACCAATCAGCCCCAGCATTTT.

The chain employs TRBV18 and TRBJ1-5; 7 nucleotides line up with TRBD1. V was pared by 5 bases and J by 5 bases, with 9 bases of the junction left unmatched. This CDR3 has 15 amino acids. Germline V gene lookup returns CDR1 KGHSH and CDR2 LQKENI. In DNA form, the CDR3 reads TGTGCCAGCTCAGCAAATGGAGGGGGCCATCAGCCCCAGCATTTT. Its protein is CASSANGGGHQPQHF.